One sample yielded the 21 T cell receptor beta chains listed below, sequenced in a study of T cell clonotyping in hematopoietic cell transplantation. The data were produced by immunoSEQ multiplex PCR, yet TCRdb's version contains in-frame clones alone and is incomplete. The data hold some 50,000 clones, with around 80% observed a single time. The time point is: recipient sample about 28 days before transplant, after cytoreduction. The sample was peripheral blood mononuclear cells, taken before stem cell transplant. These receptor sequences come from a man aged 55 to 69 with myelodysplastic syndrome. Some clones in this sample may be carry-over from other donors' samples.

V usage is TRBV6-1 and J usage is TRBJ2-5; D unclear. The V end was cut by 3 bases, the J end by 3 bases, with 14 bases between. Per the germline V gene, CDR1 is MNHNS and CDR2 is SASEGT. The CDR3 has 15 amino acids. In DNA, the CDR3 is TGTGCCAGCAGTGAGGGGATTTTGGGGAAAGAGACCCAGTACTTC. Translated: CASSEGILGKETQYF.

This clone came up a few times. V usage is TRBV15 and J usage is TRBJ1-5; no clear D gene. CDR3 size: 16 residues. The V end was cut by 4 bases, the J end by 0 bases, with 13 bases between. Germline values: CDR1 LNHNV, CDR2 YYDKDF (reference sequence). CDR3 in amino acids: CATSISGANSNQPQHF. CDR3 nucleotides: TGTGCCACCAGCATTTCGGGAGCGAATAGCAATCAGCCCCAGCATTTT. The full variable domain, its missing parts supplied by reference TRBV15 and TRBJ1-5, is DAMVIQNPRYQVTQFGKPVTLSCSQTLNHNVMYWYQQKSSQAPKLLFHYYDKDFNNEADTPDNFQSRRPNTSFCFLDIRSPGLGDTAMYLCATSISGANSNQPQHFGDGTRLSIL.

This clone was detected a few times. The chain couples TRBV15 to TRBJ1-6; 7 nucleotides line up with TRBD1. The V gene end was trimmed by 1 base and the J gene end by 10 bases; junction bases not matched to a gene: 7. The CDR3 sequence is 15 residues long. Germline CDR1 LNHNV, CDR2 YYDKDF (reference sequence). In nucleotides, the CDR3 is TGTGCCACCAGCAGAGGTGGGACAGCCTACTCACCCCTCCACTTT. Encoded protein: CATSRGGTAYSPLHF.

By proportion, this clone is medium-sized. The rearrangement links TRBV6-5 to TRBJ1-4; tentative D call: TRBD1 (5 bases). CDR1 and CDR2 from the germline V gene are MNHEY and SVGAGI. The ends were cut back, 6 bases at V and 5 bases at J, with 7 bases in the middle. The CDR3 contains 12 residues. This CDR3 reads CASSRANEKLFF. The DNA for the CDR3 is TGTGCCAGCAGCAGGGCCAATGAAAAACTGTTTTTT.

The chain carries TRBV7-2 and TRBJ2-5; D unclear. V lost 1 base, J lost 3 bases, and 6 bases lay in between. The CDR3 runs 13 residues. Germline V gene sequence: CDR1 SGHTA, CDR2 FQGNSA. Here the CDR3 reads CASSLVAKETQYF. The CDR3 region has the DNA TGTGCCAGCAGCTTAGTGGCTAAAGAGACCCAGTACTTC.

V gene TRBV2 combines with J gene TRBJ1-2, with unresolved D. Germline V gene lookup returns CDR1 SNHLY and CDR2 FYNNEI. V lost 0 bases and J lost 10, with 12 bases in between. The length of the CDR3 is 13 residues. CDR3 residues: CASSEAQAVPYTF. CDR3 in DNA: TGTGCCAGCAGTGAAGCCCAAGCGGTCCCCTACACCTTC.

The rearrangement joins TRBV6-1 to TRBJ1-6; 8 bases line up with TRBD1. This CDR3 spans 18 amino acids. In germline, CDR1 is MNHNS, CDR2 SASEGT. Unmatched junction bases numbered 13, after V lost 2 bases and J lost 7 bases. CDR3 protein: CASSEYPTMTGVNSPLHF. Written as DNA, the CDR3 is TGTGCCAGCAGTGAATACCCAACTATGACAGGGGTCAATTCACCCCTCCACTTT.

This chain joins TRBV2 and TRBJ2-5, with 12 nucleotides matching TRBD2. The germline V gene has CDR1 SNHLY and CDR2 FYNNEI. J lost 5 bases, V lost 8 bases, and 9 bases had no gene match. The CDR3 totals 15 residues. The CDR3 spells CASGPNGLAGETQYF. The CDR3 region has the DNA TGTGCCAGCGGGCCTAACGGACTAGCGGGGGAGACCCAGTACTTC.

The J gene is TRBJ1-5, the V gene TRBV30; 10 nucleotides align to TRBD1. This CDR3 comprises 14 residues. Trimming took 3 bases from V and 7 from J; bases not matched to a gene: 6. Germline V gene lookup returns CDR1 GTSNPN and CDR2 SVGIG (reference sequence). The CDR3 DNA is TGTGCCTGGAGCCAGGACAGGGGGAGGCAGCCCCAGCATTTT. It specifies CAWSQDRGRQPQHF.

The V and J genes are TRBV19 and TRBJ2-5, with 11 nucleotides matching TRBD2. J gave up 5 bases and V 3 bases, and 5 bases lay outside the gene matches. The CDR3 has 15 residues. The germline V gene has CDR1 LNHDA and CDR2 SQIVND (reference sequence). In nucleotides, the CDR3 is TGTGCCAGTAGTATGATAGCGGGGGGGGCTGAGACCCAGTACTTC. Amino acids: CASSMIAGGAETQYF.

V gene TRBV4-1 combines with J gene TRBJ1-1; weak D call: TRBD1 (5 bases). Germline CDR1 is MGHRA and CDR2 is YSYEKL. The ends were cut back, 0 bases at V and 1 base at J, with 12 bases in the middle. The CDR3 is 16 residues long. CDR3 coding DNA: TGCGCCAGCAGCCAAGAGAGGGACCGGGGGAACACTGAAGCTTTCTTT. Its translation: CASSQERDRGNTEAFF.

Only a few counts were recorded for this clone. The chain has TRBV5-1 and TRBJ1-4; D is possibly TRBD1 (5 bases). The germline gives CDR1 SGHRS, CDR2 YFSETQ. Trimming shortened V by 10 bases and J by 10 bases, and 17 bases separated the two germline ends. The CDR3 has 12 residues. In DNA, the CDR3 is TGCGCCTCAAAGGCGACAGACTCAAAACTGTTTTTT. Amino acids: CASKATDSKLFF. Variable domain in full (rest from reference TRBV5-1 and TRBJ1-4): KAGVTQTPRYLIKTRGQQVTLSCSPISGHRSVSWYQQTPGQGLQFLFEYFSETQRNKGNFPGRFSGRQFSNSRSEMNVSTLELGDSALYLCASKATDSKLFFGSGTQLSVL.

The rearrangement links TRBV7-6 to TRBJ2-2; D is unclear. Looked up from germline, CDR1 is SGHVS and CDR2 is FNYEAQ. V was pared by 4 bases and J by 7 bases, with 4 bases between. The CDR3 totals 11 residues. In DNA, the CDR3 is TGTGCCAGCAGCTCCTTCGGGGAGCTGTTTTTT. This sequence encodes CASSSFGELFF.

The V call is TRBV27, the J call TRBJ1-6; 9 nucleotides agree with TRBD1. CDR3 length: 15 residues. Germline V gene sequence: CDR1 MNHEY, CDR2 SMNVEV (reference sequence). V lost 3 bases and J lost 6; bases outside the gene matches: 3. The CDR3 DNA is TGTGCCAGCAGTTTCTCGGGACAGGGTAATTCACCCCTCCACTTT. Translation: CASSFSGQGNSPLHF.

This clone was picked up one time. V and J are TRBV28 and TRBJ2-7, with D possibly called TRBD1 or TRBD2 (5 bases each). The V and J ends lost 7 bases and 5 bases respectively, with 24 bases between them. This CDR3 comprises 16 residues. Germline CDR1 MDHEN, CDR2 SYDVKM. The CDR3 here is CASTTPAFGGRDEQYF. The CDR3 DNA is TGTGCCAGCACTACCCCGGCGTTTGGGGGTCGAGACGAGCAGTACTTC.

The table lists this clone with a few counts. The DNA of the CDR3 is TGCGCCAGCAGTGAGGATGGGGCAGGGGGAATCAATGAGCAGTTCTTC. This codes for CASSEDGAGGINEQFF. The chain couples TRBV10-1 to TRBJ2-1; 7 nucleotides align to TRBD1. The CDR3 covers 16 residues. V shed 2 bases and J 6 bases; nucleotides not matched to a gene: 10. Germline V CDR1 and CDR2: WNHNN, SYGVQD (reference sequence).

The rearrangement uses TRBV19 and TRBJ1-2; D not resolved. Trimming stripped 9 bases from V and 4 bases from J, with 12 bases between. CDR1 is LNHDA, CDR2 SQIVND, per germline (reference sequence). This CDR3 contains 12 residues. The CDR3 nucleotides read TGTGCCAGCAACGCCAGAACCTATGGCTACACCTTC. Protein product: CASNARTYGYTF.

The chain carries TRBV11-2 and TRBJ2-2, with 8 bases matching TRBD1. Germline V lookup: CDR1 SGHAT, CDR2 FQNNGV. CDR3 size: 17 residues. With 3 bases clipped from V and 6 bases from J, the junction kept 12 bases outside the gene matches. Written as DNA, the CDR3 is TGTGCCAGCAGCTTTGGACTCCAGGGGGCGACGTCCGGGGAGCTGTTTTTT. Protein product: CASSFGLQGATSGELFF.

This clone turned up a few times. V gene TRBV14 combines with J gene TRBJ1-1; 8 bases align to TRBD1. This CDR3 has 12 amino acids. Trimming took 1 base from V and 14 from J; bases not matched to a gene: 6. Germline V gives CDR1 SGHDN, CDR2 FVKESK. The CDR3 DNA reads TGTGCCAGCAGCCAAGCTGGACAGGGACACTTCTTT. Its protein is CASSQAGQGHFF.

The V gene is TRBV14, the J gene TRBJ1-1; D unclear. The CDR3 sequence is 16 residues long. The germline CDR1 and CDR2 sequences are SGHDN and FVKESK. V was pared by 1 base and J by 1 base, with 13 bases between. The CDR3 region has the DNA TGTGCCAGCAGCCAAGTCGTGGGGATGGGGAACACTGAAGCTTTCTTT. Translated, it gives CASSQVVGMGNTEAFF.

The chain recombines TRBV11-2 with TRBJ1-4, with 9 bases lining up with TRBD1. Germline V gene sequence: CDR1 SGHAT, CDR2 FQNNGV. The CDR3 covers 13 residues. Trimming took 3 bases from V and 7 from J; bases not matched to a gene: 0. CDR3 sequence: CASSLDRGEKLFF. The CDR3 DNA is TGTGCCAGCAGCTTGGACAGGGGTGAAAAACTGTTTTTT.